This TCR beta chain was profiled in a study of vaccination and CD4 T cells after COVID-19. Study-level information: Each control culture was treated with a CEFX pool, an HIV-1 Nef pool, or no peptide.

Of note for this clonotype: Its antigen remains unidentified.

CDR1 is SGHRS and CDR2 is YFSETQ in the germline V gene. The V gene lost 0 bases and the J gene lost 1 base, with 8 bases spanning the gap. This CDR3 region has 15 residues. The sample's treatment: approximately 11-day PBMC culture with coronavirus spike peptide pools or control peptides (ViraFEST assay). Cultured CD4+ T-cell DNA underwent Oncomine TCR Beta short-read sequencing. One entry per CDR3 protein results from TCRdb running MiXCR on the PCR reads. The table records about 19,000 distinct CDR3 sequences, over 75% of them present only once. This sequence joins TRBV5-1 and TRBJ1-3; no definite D call. The sequenced sample was CD4+ T cells from blood, cultured in vitro, obtained after SARS-CoV-2 vaccination. The sequence came from a human donor who received a COVID-19 vaccine. The CDR3 region has the DNA TGCGCCAGCAGCTTGGTGACCCCTTCTGGAAACACCATATATTTT. Protein product: CASSLVTPSGNTIYF.